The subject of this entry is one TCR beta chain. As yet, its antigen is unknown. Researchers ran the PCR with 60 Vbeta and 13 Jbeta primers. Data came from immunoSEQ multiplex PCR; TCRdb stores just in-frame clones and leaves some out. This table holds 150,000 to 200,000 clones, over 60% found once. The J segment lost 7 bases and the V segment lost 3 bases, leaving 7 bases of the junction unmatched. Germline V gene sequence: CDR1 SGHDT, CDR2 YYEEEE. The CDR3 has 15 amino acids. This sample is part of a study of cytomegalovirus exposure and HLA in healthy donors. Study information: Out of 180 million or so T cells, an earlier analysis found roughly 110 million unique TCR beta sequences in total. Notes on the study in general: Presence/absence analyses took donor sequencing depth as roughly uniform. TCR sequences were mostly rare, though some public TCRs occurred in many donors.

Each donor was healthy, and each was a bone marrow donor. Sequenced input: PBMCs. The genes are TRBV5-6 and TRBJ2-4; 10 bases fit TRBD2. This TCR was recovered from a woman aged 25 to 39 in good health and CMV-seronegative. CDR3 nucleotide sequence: TGTGCCAGCAGCTGGAGCCTAGCGGGGGTTAACATTCAGTACTTC. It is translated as CASSWSLAGVNIQYF. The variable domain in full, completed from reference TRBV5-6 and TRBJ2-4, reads DAGVTQSPTHLIKTRGQQVTLRCSPKSGHDTVSWYQQALGQGPQFIFQYYEEEERQRGNFPDRFSGHQFPNYSSELNVNALLLGDSALYLCASSWSLAGVNIQYFGAGTRLSVL.